These 10 T cell receptor beta chains share one sample of origin, sequenced in a study of blood T cell repertoires in COVID-19. Sequenced by immunoSEQ multiplex PCR; TCRdb stores in-frame clones only, minus some. There are some 350,000 clones in the sample; over 75% occur only once, and roughly 3% lies in the top ten. The sample comprised PBMCs or T cells enriched from blood (not recorded which). The receptors derive from a woman in her twenties or thirties who had recovered from COVID-19.

This sequence joins TRBV28 and TRBJ2-2, with 7 nucleotides matching TRBD2. Germline lookup yields CDR1 MDHEN and CDR2 SYDVKM. The CDR3 consists of 15 residues. Trimming cost V 4 bases and J 4 bases; bases outside gene matches: 6. The CDR3 is CASSSPGGGTGELFF. CDR3 in DNA: TGTGCCAGCAGTTCCCCGGGGGGTGGCACCGGGGAGCTGTTTTTT. Complete variable domain (other parts from reference TRBV28 and TRBJ2-2): DVKVTQSSRYLVKRTGEKVFLECVQDMDHENMFWYRQDPGLGLRLIYFSYDVKMKEKGDIPEGYSVSREKKERFSLILESASTNQTSMYLCASSSPGGGTGELFFGEGSRLTVL.

The J gene is TRBJ1-5, the V gene TRBV12-3 or TRBV12-4, with 7 bases identical to TRBD1. V lost 5 bases and J lost 5; bases outside the gene matches: 3. The CDR3 is 13 amino acids. CDR3 loop: CASSRQGHQPQHF. CDR3 sequence (DNA): TGTGCCAGCAGTCGACAGGGTCATCAGCCCCAGCATTTT.

This chain connects TRBV11-3 to TRBJ2-7, with D perhaps TRBD1 (5 bases). V lost 11 bases and J lost 6, with 17 bases in between. Germline values: CDR1 SGHNT, CDR2 YENEEA. The CDR3 totals 12 residues. The CDR3 DNA reads TGTGCCGGAGCAGGGCACAGGATCGAGCAGTACTTC. It yields the protein CAGAGHRIEQYF.

This clone was detected a few times. The chain is built from TRBV4-2 and TRBJ2-2, with 8 bases lining up with TRBD1. CDR3 length equals 17 residues. J gave up 4 bases and V 3 bases, and 10 bases lay outside the gene matches. Germline V gene sequence: CDR1 LGHNA, CDR2 YNFKEQ. The CDR3 sequence: CASSHQAQGAPTGELFF. DNA of the CDR3: TGTGCCAGCAGCCACCAGGCCCAGGGGGCCCCCACCGGGGAGCTGTTTTTT.

The chain links TRBV30 to TRBJ2-7, with 13 bases lining up with TRBD2. This CDR3 has 15 amino acids. Germline V gives CDR1 GTSNPN, CDR2 SVGIG (reference sequence). With V trimmed by 7 bases and J by 4 bases, 10 bases remained unmatched. The CDR3 here is CAFWTSGGPTYEQYF. CDR3 nucleotide sequence: TGTGCCTTCTGGACTAGCGGGGGACCTACATACGAGCAGTACTTC.

The V gene is TRBV27, the J gene TRBJ1-5, with unresolved D. Germline CDR1 MNHEY, CDR2 SMNVEV (reference sequence). Between the trimmed V and J ends, which lost 1 base and 0 bases, there was a span of 4 bases. The CDR3 runs to 14 residues. CDR3 nucleotide sequence: TGTGCCAGCAGTTTATTTAATAGCAATCAGCCCCAGCATTTT. Amino acids: CASSLFNSNQPQHF.

V usage is TRBV11-2 and J usage is TRBJ1-6; D might be TRBD1 (6 bases). The CDR3 has 14 amino acids. Deletions cut 7 bases from V and 9 bases from J, with 16 bases between. CDR1 SGHAT and CDR2 FQNNGV come from the germline V gene. The CDR3: CASTSRGAGSPLHF. CDR3 sequence (DNA): TGTGCCAGCACCAGTCGGGGGGCCGGTTCACCCCTCCACTTT.

The CDR3 coding sequence is TGTGCCAGCACCCCAAAAACCCCCGAGAGCACTGAAGCTTTCTTT. Its protein product is CASTPKTPESTEAFF. The V and J genes are TRBV21-1 and TRBJ1-1. TRBV21-1 is a recognized pseudogene. The CDR3 sequence is 15 residues long.

The V gene is TRBV18, the J gene TRBJ1-5; D not resolved. V was clipped by 2 bases and J by 7 bases, with 9 bases between them. The germline CDR1 and CDR2 sequences are KGHSH and LQKENI. This CDR3 comprises 13 residues. CDR3 DNA sequence: TGTGCCAGCTCACCAAGCCGGGAACAGCCCCAGCATTTT. It encodes CASSPSREQPQHF.

V usage is TRBV2 and J usage is TRBJ2-7, with 7 nucleotides matching TRBD1. Trimming removed 6 bases from V and 2 bases from J; junction bases left unmatched: 10. The length of the CDR3 is 15 residues. Per germline, CDR1 SNHLY and CDR2 FYNNEI. The DNA of the CDR3 is TGTGCCAGCAGAGTACAGGGGTTGGGCACCTACGAGCAGTACTTC. This codes for CASRVQGLGTYEQYF.